This T cell receptor beta chain was sequenced in a study of blood T cell repertoires in COVID-19. The V gene lost 2 bases and the J gene lost 6 bases, with 6 bases spanning the gap. Germline V gene lookup returns CDR1 SGHTA and CDR2 FQGTGA. CDR3 length: 12 residues. Profiling relied on immunoSEQ multiplex PCR, and the TCRdb table lists in-frame clones only, not all of them. The data hold 48,000 or so clones, with about nine tenths observed a single time. This clonotype originated in a woman of 80 years or more with COVID-19, enrolled during active disease. The sample comprised peripheral blood. This chain connects TRBV7-3 to TRBJ2-3; D not certain. The CDR3 bases are TGTGCCAGCAGCTTAGTCAGGGATACGCAGTATTTT. This encodes CASSLVRDTQYF.